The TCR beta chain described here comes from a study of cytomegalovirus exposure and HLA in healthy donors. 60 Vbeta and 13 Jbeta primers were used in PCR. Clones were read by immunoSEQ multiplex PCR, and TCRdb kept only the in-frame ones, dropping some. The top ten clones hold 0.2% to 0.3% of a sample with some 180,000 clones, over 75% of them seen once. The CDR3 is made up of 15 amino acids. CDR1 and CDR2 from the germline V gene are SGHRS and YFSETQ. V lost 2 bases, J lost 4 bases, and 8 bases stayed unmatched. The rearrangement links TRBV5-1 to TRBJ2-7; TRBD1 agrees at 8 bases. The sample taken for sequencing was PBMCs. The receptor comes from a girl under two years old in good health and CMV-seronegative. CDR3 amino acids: CASSLSGTGGYEQYF. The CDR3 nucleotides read TGCGCCAGCAGCTTATCCGGGACAGGTGGATACGAGCAGTACTTC.